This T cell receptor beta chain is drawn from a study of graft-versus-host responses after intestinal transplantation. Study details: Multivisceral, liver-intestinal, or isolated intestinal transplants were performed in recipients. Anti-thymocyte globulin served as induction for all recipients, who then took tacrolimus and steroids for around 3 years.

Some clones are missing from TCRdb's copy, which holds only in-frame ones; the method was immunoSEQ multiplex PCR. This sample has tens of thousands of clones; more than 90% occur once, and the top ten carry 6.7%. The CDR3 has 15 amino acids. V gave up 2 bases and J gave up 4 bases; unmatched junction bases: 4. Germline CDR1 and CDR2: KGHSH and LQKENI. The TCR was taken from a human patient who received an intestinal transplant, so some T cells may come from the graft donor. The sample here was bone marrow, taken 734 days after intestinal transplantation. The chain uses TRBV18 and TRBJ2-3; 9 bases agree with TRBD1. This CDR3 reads CASSPTGGGADTQYF. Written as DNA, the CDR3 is TGTGCCAGCTCACCAACAGGGGGCGGCGCAGATACGCAGTATTTT. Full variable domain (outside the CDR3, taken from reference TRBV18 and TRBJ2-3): NAGVMQNPRHLVRRRGQEARLRCSPMKGHSHVYWYRQLPEEGLKFMVYLQKENIIDESGMPKERFSAEFPKEGPSILRIQQVVRGDSAAYFCASSPTGGGADTQYFGPGTRLTVL.